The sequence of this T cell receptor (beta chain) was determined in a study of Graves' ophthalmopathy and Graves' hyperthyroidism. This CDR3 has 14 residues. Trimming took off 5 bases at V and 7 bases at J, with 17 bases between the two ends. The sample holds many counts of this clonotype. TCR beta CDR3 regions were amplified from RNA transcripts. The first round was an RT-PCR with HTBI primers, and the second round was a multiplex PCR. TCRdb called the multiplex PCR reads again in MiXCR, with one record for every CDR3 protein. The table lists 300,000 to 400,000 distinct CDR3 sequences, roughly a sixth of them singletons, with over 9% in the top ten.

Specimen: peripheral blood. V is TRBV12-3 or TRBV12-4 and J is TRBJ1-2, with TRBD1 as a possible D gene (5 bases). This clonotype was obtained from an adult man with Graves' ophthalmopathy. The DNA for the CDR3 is TGTGCCAGCAGTCGTGGGGACGGCGTCGCTGGCTACACCTTC. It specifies CASSRGDGVAGYTF.